This entry features one TCR beta chain sequence. The repertoire was sequenced with immunoSEQ multiplex PCR; TCRdb's copy has only in-frame clones and lacks some. Of around 70,000 clones listed, approximately 82% are singletons. Trimming pared 2 bases from V and 3 bases from J, leaving 13 bases between. This CDR3 has 15 amino acids. Germline CDR1 is SGHTS and CDR2 is YDEGEE. The sample is drawn from a study of OX40 agonist ivuxolimab in advanced cancers. This sequence joins TRBV5-8 and TRBJ2-3; D unclear. The TCR originated in an adult with an advanced solid tumor such as melanoma, head and neck, liver or kidney cancer. The starting material was CD4+ or CD8+ T cells sorted from blood, obtained in a trial of the OX40 agonist ivuxolimab. CDR3 coding DNA: TGTGCCAGCAGCTTTGGCAGACTGAGTACAGATACGCAGTATTTT. This gives the protein CASSFGRLSTDTQYF.